A single sample is the source of the 27 T cell receptor beta chains below, sequenced in a study of blood T cell repertoires in COVID-19. Assay used: immunoSEQ multiplex PCR; TCRdb lists only in-frame clones, some missing. The sample has around 190,000 clones, approximately 91% seen once; the top ten hold 1.5% to 2%. The sample comprised peripheral blood. These receptors were taken from a man aged 18 to 29 with active or convalescent COVID-19.

On this clone: Other DNA sequences within the sample encode an identical CDR3. The V call is TRBV19, the J call TRBJ2-1; D perhaps matches TRBD1 (5 bases). V was clipped by 6 bases and J by 3 bases, with 6 bases between them. The CDR3 has 12 amino acids. The V gene's germline CDR1 is LNHDA and CDR2 SQIVND (reference sequence). This chain's CDR3 is CASRQGYNEQFF. As DNA, the CDR3 is TGTGCCAGTAGGCAGGGCTACAATGAGCAGTTCTTC.

The J gene is TRBJ1-1, the V gene TRBV30; D gene ambiguous. The CDR3 length is 16 residues. V was pared by 0 bases and J by 0 bases, with 14 bases between. Germline CDR1 and CDR2: GTSNPN and SVGIG (reference sequence). CDR3 DNA: TGTGCCTGGAGTGTACCCCGTACAGCCCTGAACACTGAAGCTTTCTTT. This translates into CAWSVPRTALNTEAFF.

In nucleotides, the CDR3 is TGCGCCAGCAGCCAAGATAGCCGGGGAAAAACCGGGGAGCTGTTTTTT. Translating it yields CASSQDSRGKTGELFF. The J gene is TRBJ2-2, the V gene TRBV4-1; maybe TRBD2 (5 bases). V lost 0 bases to trimming and J lost 5 bases, with 13 bases between them. CDR1 and CDR2 (germline): MGHRA, YSYEKL. This CDR3 has 16 residues.

The J gene is TRBJ2-1, the V gene TRBV10-3; TRBD1 matches 8 bases. The junction had 5 bases not matched to a gene; V was cut back by 0 bases and J by 4 bases. Germline V CDR1 and CDR2: ENHRY, SYGVKD. This CDR3 comprises 16 residues. CDR3 nucleotide sequence: TGTGCCATCAGTGAGTCGATCCAGGGGGCTTACAATGAGCAGTTCTTC. Residues: CAISESIQGAYNEQFF.

The V and J genes are TRBV6-5 and TRBJ1-1, with 8 bases identical to TRBD1. This CDR3 contains 16 residues. CDR1 MNHEY and CDR2 SVGAGI come from the germline V gene. Losses at the gene ends were 0 bases for V and 1 base for J; bases not matched to a gene: 4. Written as DNA, the CDR3 is TGTGCCAGCAGTTACTCGCTGGGACAGGAGAACACTGAAGCTTTCTTT. Protein product: CASSYSLGQENTEAFF.

The chain recombines TRBV6-5 with TRBJ1-4; 7 nucleotides align to TRBD1. Trimming cost V 0 bases and J 7 bases; bases outside gene matches: 5. The germline V gene has CDR1 MNHEY and CDR2 SVGAGI. The CDR3 consists of 15 residues. The CDR3 nucleotides read TGTGCCAGCAGTTACTCCGACAGGGTGGGTGAAAAACTGTTTTTT. Translated: CASSYSDRVGEKLFF.

This chain links TRBV3-1 (or the pseudogene TRBV3-2) with TRBJ1-4; 8 nucleotides align to TRBD1. V dropped 3 bases and J dropped 7; count of bases not matched to a gene: 10. Germline loops: CDR1 LGHDT, CDR2 YNNKEL (reference sequence). The CDR3 extends over 16 amino acids. As DNA, the CDR3 is TGTGCCAGCAGCCAGGATCCCACAGGGGGACGTGAAAAACTGTTTTTT. Its translation is CASSQDPTGGREKLFF.

The chain combines TRBV6-1 with TRBJ1-2; 7 nucleotides line up with TRBD1. The CDR3 has 14 amino acids. Trimming cost V 1 base and J 4 bases; bases outside gene matches: 3. The germline gives CDR1 MNHNS, CDR2 SASEGT. The chain's CDR3 is CASSEVGTVYGYTF. The DNA of the CDR3 is TGTGCCAGCAGTGAAGTGGGGACAGTCTATGGCTACACCTTC.

The chain has TRBV7-6 and TRBJ1-6; D remains ambiguous. Germline V gene data show CDR1 as SGHVS and CDR2 as FNYEAQ. Trimming removed 1 base at V and 2 bases at J, with 18 bases between. The CDR3 length is 19 residues. The CDR3 DNA follows: TGTGCCAGCAGCTTAGTACCCCCAACGGGGAAAACCTATAATTCACCCCTCCACTTT. Translating it yields CASSLVPPTGKTYNSPLHF.

The chain couples TRBV27 to TRBJ1-2, with TRBD1 matching over 9 bases. The CDR3 is 19 amino acids. CDR1 and CDR2 from the germline V gene are MNHEY and SMNVEV (reference sequence). Trimming cost V 7 bases and J 8 bases; bases outside gene matches: 26. This CDR3 reads CASTPSAQQGANRKRGYTF. The DNA for the CDR3 is TGTGCCAGCACCCCCTCGGCCCAACAGGGGGCGAACAGGAAAAGGGGCTACACCTTC.

DNA of the CDR3: TGTGCCAGCAGTTCGGGACAGGGGAATGGGAACACTGAAGCTTTCTTT. Translation: CASSSGQGNGNTEAFF. The rearrangement uses TRBV6-5 and TRBJ1-1, with 10 bases matching TRBD1. The CDR3 extends over 16 amino acids. CDR1 and CDR2 (germline): MNHEY, SVGAGI. With 4 bases clipped from V and 1 base from J, the junction kept 6 bases outside the gene matches.

V is TRBV15 and J is TRBJ1-2; TRBD1 is a possible D gene (6 bases). V lost 6 bases and J 2 bases, leaving 10 bases between the germline ends. The CDR3 consists of 13 residues. Germline loops: CDR1 LNHNV, CDR2 YYDKDF (reference sequence). CDR3: CATRMDRNYGYTF. DNA for the CDR3: TGTGCCACCAGAATGGACAGAAACTATGGCTACACCTTC.

In this sample, this clone turned up once. The chain uses TRBV29-1 and TRBJ1-2; 11 nucleotides agree with TRBD1. The CDR3 loop spans 13 amino acids. Germline assignment: CDR1 SQVTM and CDR2 ANQGSEA. The trim removed 4 bases at V and 6 bases at J, leaving 4 bases unmatched. The CDR3 region has the DNA TGCAGCGTTGGGGAGGGACAGGGGGATGGCTACACCTTC. It codes for CSVGEGQGDGYTF.

The V call is TRBV4-1, the J call TRBJ2-7; TRBD1 matches 10 bases. In germline, CDR1 is MGHRA, CDR2 YSYEKL. CDR3 length: 15 amino acids. The V gene end was trimmed by 3 bases and the J gene end by 3 bases; junction bases not matched to a gene: 5. The CDR3 protein is CASSQKTGGFYEQYF. Written as DNA, the CDR3 is TGCGCCAGCAGCCAGAAGACAGGGGGCTTCTACGAGCAGTACTTC.

The rearrangement uses TRBV30 and TRBJ2-5; TRBD2 is a possible D gene (5 bases). Looked up from germline, CDR1 is GTSNPN and CDR2 is SVGIG (reference sequence). Trimming cost V 0 bases and J 2 bases, with 19 bases left between them. The CDR3 runs 17 residues. CDR3 in DNA: TGTGCCTGGAGTGTACCTTGGGGAGACCTTATACAAGAGACCCAGTACTTC. Translating it yields CAWSVPWGDLIQETQYF.

The J gene is TRBJ1-6, the V gene TRBV24-1; possible D gene TRBD1, 5 bases. Trimming left V 9 bases short and J 7 bases short, with 18 bases between. The CDR3 runs 15 residues. In germline, CDR1 is KGHDR, CDR2 SFDVKD. The CDR3 loop reads CATYGASLGNSPLHF. In DNA, the CDR3 is TGTGCCACCTATGGGGCCTCACTGGGGAATTCACCCCTCCACTTT.

The J gene is TRBJ2-2, the V gene TRBV7-4, with 11 bases identical to TRBD2. Germline CDR1 and CDR2: SGHVT and SQSDAQ. The length of the CDR3 is 15 residues. V was pared by 8 bases and J by 2 bases, with 4 bases of the junction left unmatched. CDR3 coding DNA: TGTGCCAGCCCTACTAGCGGGGGTAACACCGGGGAGCTGTTTTTT. It translates to CASPTSGGNTGELFF.

The J gene is TRBJ1-5, the V gene TRBV10-3; TRBD1 is a possible D gene (5 bases). Per the germline V gene, CDR1 is ENHRY and CDR2 is SYGVKD. This CDR3 contains 14 residues. The V end was cut by 10 bases, the J end by 2 bases, with 15 bases between. The chain's CDR3 is CATEQDGGNQPQHF. CDR3 DNA: TGTGCCACCGAACAGGACGGCGGCAATCAGCCCCAGCATTTT.

V usage is TRBV7-7 and J usage is TRBJ1-5; D possibly corresponds to TRBD1 (5 bases). CDR3 size: 13 residues. The germline CDR1 and CDR2 sequences are SSHAT and FNYEAQ (reference sequence). V dropped 5 bases and J dropped 4 bases, with 9 bases sitting between them. CDR3 bases: TGTGCCAGCAGCAAGGGGCCGAATCAGCCCCAGCATTTT. It codes for CASSKGPNQPQHF.

This chain connects TRBV18 to TRBJ2-1; 7 bases fit TRBD2. Germline V gives CDR1 KGHSH, CDR2 LQKENI. The CDR3 runs to 15 residues. The ends lost 5 bases at V and 6 bases at J; junction bases unmatched: 10. CDR3 amino acids: CASSGTGGGVNEQFF. CDR3 DNA sequence: TGTGCCAGCTCAGGCACGGGAGGAGGTGTCAATGAGCAGTTCTTC.

This chain links TRBV27 with TRBJ2-1; unclear D gene. The CDR3 is made up of 13 amino acids. Trimming cost V 0 bases and J 4 bases, with 4 bases left between them. Germline lookup yields CDR1 MNHEY and CDR2 SMNVEV (reference sequence). In nucleotides, the CDR3 is TGTGCCAGCAGTTTATCGGCTTACAATGAGCAGTTCTTC. As protein: CASSLSAYNEQFF.

The chain combines TRBV12-3 or TRBV12-4 with TRBJ1-5; D gene unclear. The V end was cut by 8 bases, the J end by 6 bases, with 11 bases between. The CDR3 spans 12 residues. The CDR3 loop is CASAGSGQPQHF. In nucleotides, the CDR3 is TGTGCCAGCGCGGGGTCAGGTCAGCCCCAGCATTTT.

CDR3 residues: CASSPGQNSNQPQHF. CDR3 nucleotides: TGTGCCAGCAGCCCCGGACAGAATAGCAATCAGCCCCAGCATTTT. The genes are TRBV4-2 and TRBJ1-5; possible D gene TRBD1, 6 bases. Between the trimmed V and J ends, which lost 4 bases and 0 bases, there was a span of 10 bases. The length of the CDR3 is 15 residues. Germline loops: CDR1 LGHNA, CDR2 YNFKEQ.

This chain connects TRBV19 to TRBJ1-6; TRBD1 matches 10 bases. Unmatched junction bases numbered 2, after V lost 4 bases and J lost 8 bases. This CDR3 has 14 residues. Germline V gene data show CDR1 as LNHDA and CDR2 as SQIVND (reference sequence). CDR3 sequence reads: CASSKDRGYSPLHF. The CDR3 DNA is TGTGCCAGTAGTAAGGACAGGGGGTATTCACCCCTCCACTTT.

This chain joins TRBV19 and TRBJ1-1; TRBD1 agrees at 7 bases. The junction had 11 bases not matched to a gene; V was cut back by 7 bases and J by 6 bases. The V gene's germline CDR1 is LNHDA and CDR2 SQIVND (reference sequence). The CDR3 has 14 residues. CDR3 loop: CASTMTGIRSEAFF. CDR3 sequence (DNA): TGTGCCAGTACCATGACAGGGATTAGATCTGAAGCTTTCTTT.

The V and J genes are TRBV9 and TRBJ1-1; the match to TRBD1 covers 7 bases. Germline CDR1 is SGDLS and CDR2 is YYNGEE. Trimming at V came to 2 bases and at J to 4 bases, leaving 5 bases not matched to a gene. CDR3 length equals 14 residues. The CDR3 is CASSVIQGSTEAFF. CDR3 in DNA: TGTGCCAGCAGCGTTATACAGGGGAGCACTGAAGCTTTCTTT.

The chain combines TRBV19 with TRBJ1-5, with D maybe TRBD1 (5 bases). V lost 0 bases and J 2 bases, leaving 8 bases between the germline ends. The CDR3 covers 15 residues. Germline assignment: CDR1 LNHDA and CDR2 SQIVND (reference sequence). For the CDR3, the DNA is TGTGCCAGTAGTATAGACAGGGTTGGCAATCAGCCCCAGCATTTT. Its translation: CASSIDRVGNQPQHF.